This TCR beta chain was retrieved from a study of blood T cell repertoires in COVID-19. Study-wide context: From T cells, B-cell-depleted T cells, or PBMCs came the material, which was cDNA or gDNA.

The V gene lost 6 bases and the J gene lost 5 bases, with 10 bases spanning the gap. The CDR3 spans 12 residues. Germline V gene sequence: CDR1 SNHLY, CDR2 FYNNEI. This clone was seen only a few times. Authors' processing steps: Reference gene primer amplification gave estimated nucleated cell counts. Clones were read by immunoSEQ multiplex PCR, and TCRdb kept only the in-frame ones, dropping some. V, J and clone size are those of that table, while D and trimming were read from the DNA. In the table there are around 24,000 clones, about 89% of which are singletons. In Seattle, patients joined the study during active infection and were tracked longitudinally.

The sample comprised peripheral blood. The chain has TRBV2 and TRBJ1-2; no reliable D call. This receptor was taken from a man aged 65-85 years with COVID-19, enrolled during active disease. DNA for the CDR3: TGTGCCAGCAGCTACAGCGGGTATGGCTACACCTTC. Residues: CASSYSGYGYTF.